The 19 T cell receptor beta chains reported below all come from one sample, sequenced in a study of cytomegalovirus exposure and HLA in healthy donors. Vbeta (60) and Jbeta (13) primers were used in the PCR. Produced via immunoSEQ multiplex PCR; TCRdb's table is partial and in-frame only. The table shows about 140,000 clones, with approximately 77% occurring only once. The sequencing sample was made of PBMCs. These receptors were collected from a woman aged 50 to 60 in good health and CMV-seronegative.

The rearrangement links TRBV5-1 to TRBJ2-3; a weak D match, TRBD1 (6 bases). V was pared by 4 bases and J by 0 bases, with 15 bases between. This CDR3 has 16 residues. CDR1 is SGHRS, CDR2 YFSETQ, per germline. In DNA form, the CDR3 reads TGCGCCAGCAGCCCCGGCAGGGGCCCTAGCACAGATACGCAGTATTTT. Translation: CASSPGRGPSTDTQYF. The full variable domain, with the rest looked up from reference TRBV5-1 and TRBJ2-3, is KAGVTQTPRYLIKTRGQQVTLSCSPISGHRSVSWYQQTPGQGLQFLFEYFSETQRNKGNFPGRFSGRQFSNSRSEMNVSTLELGDSALYLCASSPGRGPSTDTQYFGPGTRLTVL.

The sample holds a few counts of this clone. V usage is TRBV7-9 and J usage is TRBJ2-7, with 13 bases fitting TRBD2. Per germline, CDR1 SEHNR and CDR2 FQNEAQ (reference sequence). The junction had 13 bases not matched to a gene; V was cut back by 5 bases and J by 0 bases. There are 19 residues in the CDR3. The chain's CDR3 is CASSTPPGLAGRSSYEQYF. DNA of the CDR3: TGTGCCAGCAGCACCCCACCGGGACTAGCGGGGCGGAGCTCCTACGAGCAGTACTTC.

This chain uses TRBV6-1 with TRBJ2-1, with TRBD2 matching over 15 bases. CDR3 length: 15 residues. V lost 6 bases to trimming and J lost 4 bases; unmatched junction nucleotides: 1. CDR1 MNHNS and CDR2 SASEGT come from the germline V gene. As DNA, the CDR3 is TGTGCCAGCAGCGGACTAGCGGGGGGGTACAATGAGCAGTTCTTC. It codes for CASSGLAGGYNEQFF.

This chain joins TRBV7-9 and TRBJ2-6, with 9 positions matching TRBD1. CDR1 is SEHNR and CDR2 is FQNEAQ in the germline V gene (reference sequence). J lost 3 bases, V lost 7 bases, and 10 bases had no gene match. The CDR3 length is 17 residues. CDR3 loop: CASTLTGGNVGANVLTF. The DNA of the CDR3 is TGTGCCAGCACCCTTACAGGGGGCAACGTTGGGGCCAACGTCCTGACTTTC.

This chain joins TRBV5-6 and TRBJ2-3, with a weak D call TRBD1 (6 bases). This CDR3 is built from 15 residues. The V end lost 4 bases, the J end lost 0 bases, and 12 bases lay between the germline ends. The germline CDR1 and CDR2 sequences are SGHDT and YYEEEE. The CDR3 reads CASSPTGSSTDTQYF. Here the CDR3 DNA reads TGTGCCAGCAGCCCGACAGGCAGTAGCACAGATACGCAGTATTTT. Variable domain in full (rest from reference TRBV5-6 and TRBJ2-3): DAGVTQSPTHLIKTRGQQVTLRCSPKSGHDTVSWYQQALGQGPQFIFQYYEEEERQRGNFPDRFSGHQFPNYSSELNVNALLLGDSALYLCASSPTGSSTDTQYFGPGTRLTVL.

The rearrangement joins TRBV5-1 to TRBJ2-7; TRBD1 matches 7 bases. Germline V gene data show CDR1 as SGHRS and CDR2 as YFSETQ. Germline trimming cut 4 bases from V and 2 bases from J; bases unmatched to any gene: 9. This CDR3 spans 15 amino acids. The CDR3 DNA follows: TGCGCCAGCAGCCCTCAGACAGGGAAGGCCTACGAGCAGTACTTC. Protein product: CASSPQTGKAYEQYF.

CDR3 residues: CASSEAVGRVAYGYTF. The CDR3, as DNA: TGTGCCAGCAGTGAAGCTGTCGGCAGGGTGGCCTATGGCTACACCTTC. The chain employs TRBV6-1 and TRBJ1-2, with D possibly TRBD1 on 5 matching bases. The V gene's germline CDR1 is MNHNS and CDR2 SASEGT. This CDR3 contains 16 residues. The V and J ends lost 0 bases and 4 bases respectively, with 15 bases between them.

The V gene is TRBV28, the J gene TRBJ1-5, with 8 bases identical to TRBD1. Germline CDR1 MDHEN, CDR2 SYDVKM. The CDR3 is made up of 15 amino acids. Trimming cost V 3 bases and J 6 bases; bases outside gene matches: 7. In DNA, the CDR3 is TGTGCCAGCAGTTTGCACAGGGGGATCGGTCAGCCCCAGCATTTT. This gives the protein CASSLHRGIGQPQHF.

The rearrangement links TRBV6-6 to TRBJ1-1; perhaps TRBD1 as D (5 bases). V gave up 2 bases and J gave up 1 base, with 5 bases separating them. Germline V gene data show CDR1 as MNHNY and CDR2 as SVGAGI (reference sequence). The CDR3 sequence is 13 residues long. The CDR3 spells CASSYQGNTEAFF. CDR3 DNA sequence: TGTGCCAGCAGTTACCAGGGGAACACTGAAGCTTTCTTT.

This chain's CDR3 is CASSLGTGTYEQYF. CDR3 nucleotides: TGTGCCAGCAGCTTAGGAACAGGGACCTACGAGCAGTACTTC. The chain employs TRBV7-6 and TRBJ2-7; a weak D match, TRBD1 (6 bases). Germline values: CDR1 SGHVS, CDR2 FNYEAQ. With 1 base removed from V and 2 bases from J, the gap between germline ends came to 9 bases. The CDR3 runs to 14 residues.

The CDR3 sequence is CASSPTRSTYEQYF. CDR3 sequence (DNA): TGTGCCAGCTCACCGACACGGTCTACCTACGAGCAGTACTTC. V is TRBV18 and J is TRBJ2-7; D uncertain. Trimming shortened V by 3 bases and J by 2 bases, and 11 bases separated the two germline ends. Germline V gene lookup returns CDR1 KGHSH and CDR2 LQKENI. The CDR3 is 14 amino acids. Full variable domain (remainder filled in from reference TRBV18 and TRBJ2-7): NAGVMQNPRHLVRRRGQEARLRCSPMKGHSHVYWYRQLPEEGLKFMVYLQKENIIDESGMPKERFSAEFPKEGPSILRIQQVVRGDSAAYFCASSPTRSTYEQYFGPGTRLTVT.

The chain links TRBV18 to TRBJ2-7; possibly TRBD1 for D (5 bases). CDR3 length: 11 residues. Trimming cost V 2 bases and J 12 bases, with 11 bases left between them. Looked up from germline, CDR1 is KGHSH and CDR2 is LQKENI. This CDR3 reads CASSPGGQSYF. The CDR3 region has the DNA TGTGCCAGCTCACCAGGTGGACAATCGTACTTC.

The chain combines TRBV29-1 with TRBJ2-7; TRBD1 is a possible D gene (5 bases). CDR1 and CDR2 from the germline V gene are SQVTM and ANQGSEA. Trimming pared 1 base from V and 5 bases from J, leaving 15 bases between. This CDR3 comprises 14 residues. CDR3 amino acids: CSVEGQGALNEQYF. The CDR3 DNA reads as TGCAGCGTTGAAGGCCAGGGTGCTCTGAACGAGCAGTACTTC.

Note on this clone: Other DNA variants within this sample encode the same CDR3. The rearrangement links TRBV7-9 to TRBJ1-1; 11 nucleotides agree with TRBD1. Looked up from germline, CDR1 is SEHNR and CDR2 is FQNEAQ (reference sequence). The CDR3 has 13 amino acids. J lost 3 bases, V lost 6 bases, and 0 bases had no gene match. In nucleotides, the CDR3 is TGTGCCAGCAGGGGACAGGGGGACACTGAAGCTTTCTTT. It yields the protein CASRGQGDTEAFF.

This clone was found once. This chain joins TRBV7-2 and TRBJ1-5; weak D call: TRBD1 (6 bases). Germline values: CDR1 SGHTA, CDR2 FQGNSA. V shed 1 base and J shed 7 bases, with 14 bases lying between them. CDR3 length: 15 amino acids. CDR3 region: CASSLDRPGEQPQHF. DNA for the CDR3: TGTGCCAGCAGCTTAGATCGGCCAGGGGAACAGCCCCAGCATTTT.

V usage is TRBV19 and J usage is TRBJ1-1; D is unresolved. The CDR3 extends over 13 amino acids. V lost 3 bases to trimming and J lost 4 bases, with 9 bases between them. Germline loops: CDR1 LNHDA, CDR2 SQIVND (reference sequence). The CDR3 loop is CASSMLWATEAFF. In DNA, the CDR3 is TGTGCCAGTAGTATGCTTTGGGCCACTGAAGCTTTCTTT. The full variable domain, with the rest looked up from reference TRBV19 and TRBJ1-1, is DGGITQSPKYLFRKEGQNVTLSCEQNLNHDAMYWYRQDPGQGLRLIYYSQIVNDFQKGDIAEGYSVSREKKESFPLTVTSAQKNPTAFYLCASSMLWATEAFFGQGTRLTVV.

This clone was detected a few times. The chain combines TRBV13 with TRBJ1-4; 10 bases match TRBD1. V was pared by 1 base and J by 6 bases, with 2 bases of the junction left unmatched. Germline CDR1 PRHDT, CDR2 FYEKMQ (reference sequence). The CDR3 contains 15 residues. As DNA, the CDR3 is TGTGCCAGCAGCTTAGCCGGGACAGGGGATGAAAAACTGTTTTTT. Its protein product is CASSLAGTGDEKLFF. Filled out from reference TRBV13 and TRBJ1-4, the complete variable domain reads AAGVIQSPRHLIKEKRETATLKCYPIPRHDTVYWYQQGPGQDPQFLISFYEKMQSDKGSIPDRFSAQQFSDYHSELNMSSLELGDSALYFCASSLAGTGDEKLFFGSGTQLSVL.

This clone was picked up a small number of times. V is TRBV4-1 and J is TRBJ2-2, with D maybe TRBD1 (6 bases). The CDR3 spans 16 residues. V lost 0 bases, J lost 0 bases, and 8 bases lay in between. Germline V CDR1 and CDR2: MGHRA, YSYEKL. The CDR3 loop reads CASSQEGTPNTGELFF. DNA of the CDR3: TGCGCCAGCAGCCAAGAGGGGACACCGAACACCGGGGAGCTGTTTTTT.

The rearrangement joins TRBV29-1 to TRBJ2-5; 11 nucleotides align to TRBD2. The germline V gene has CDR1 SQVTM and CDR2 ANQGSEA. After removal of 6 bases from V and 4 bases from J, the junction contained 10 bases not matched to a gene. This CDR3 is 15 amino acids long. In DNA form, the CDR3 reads TGCAGCGTCAGTAGCGGGGGGGTGGAGGTAGAGACCCAGTACTTC. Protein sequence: CSVSSGGVEVETQYF. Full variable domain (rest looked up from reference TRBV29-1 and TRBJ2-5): SAVISQKPSRDICQRGTSLTIQCQVDSQVTMMFWYRQQPGQSLTLIATANQGSEATYESGFVIDKFPISRPNLTFSTLTVSNMSPEDSSIYLCSVSSGGVEVETQYFGPGTRLLVL.